This T cell receptor (beta chain) came from a study of shared clonotypes between healthy human individuals. On this clone: Its matching antigen is unknown.

Study observations and caveats: Clonotype sharing among the donors was expected to vary with sequencing depth. Naive subsets generally had larger estimated richness than memory subsets.

Naive CD8 cells were CD45RO-negative, positively selected for CCR7, excluding terminally differentiated effector memory CD45RA+ cells. The CDR3 spans 13 residues. V lost 10 bases to trimming and J lost 4 bases, with 16 bases between them. CDR1 is MDHEN, CDR2 SYDVKM, per germline. Sorted subsets were amplified in replicate PCRs using approximately 200 ng DNA, some 31,000 T cell genomes. Under the authors' procedure: Sequence data from immunoSEQ were junction-only and lacked quality scores; consequently, filtering differed. This table comes from immunoSEQ multiplex PCR, and its TCRdb copy is limited to in-frame clones, with some not included. The V and J calls and clone size come from that table; D and trimming were worked out from the DNA. The sample gives around 1,900,000 clones, approximately 92% of which show up once; 1.5% to 2% is in the top ten.

The material sequenced was naive CD8+ T cells from PBMCs. The chain links TRBV28 to TRBJ2-5, with no clear D. The clonotype was recovered from a man younger than 35 in good health. Some clones in this sample may be carry-over from other donors' samples. CDR3 amino acids: CATCNSIRETQYF. The CDR3 DNA follows: TGTGCCACCTGCAACAGCATCCGAGAGACCCAGTACTTC.